These 20 T cell receptor beta chains were sequenced from one sample in a study of blood T cell repertoires in COVID-19. Only in-frame clones appear in the TCRdb table, and some are missing; sequencing was by immunoSEQ multiplex PCR. Among about 100,000 clones, approximately 90% were seen once, and the ten largest hold around 15%. Sequencing was performed on peripheral blood. The receptors were gathered from a man aged 50 or older with acute or convalescent COVID-19.

The chain recombines TRBV19 with TRBJ1-2, with 11 positions matching TRBD1. The V segment lost 5 bases and the J segment 4 bases; nucleotides outside the gene matches: 9. Germline CDR1 LNHDA, CDR2 SQIVND (reference sequence). This CDR3 has 16 residues. This CDR3 is CASSPGQGDGGYGYTF. CDR3 nucleotides: TGTGCCAGTAGTCCGGGACAGGGGGATGGTGGCTATGGCTACACCTTC.

The V and J genes are TRBV5-1 and TRBJ2-7; 10 bases are a match to TRBD1. Unmatched junction bases numbered 1, after V lost 7 bases and J lost 0 bases. Germline V gene data show CDR1 as SGHRS and CDR2 as YFSETQ. This CDR3 has 13 residues. The CDR3 nucleotides read TGCGCCAGCTGGGACAGGGGCTCCTACGAGCAGTACTTC. This gives the protein CASWDRGSYEQYF.

This rearrangement joins TRBV6-2 or TRBV6-3 to TRBJ2-5; D call uncertain. Deletions cut 2 bases from V and 5 bases from J, with 12 bases between. This CDR3 is built from 14 residues. Germline assignment: CDR1 MNHEY and CDR2 SVGEGT. This CDR3 reads CASSYGSIVETQYF. CDR3 DNA: TGTGCCAGCAGTTACGGCAGTATCGTGGAGACCCAGTACTTC.

This chain joins TRBV10-1 and TRBJ2-1, with 8 bases that match TRBD2. The CDR3 is 13 amino acids. Germline CDR1 WNHNN, CDR2 SYGVQD (reference sequence). Trimming took 10 bases from V and 7 from J; bases not matched to a gene: 9. This chain's CDR3 is CATESGGGNEQFF. CDR3 DNA sequence: TGCGCCACCGAAAGCGGGGGTGGAAATGAGCAGTTCTTC.

The chain carries TRBV6-5 and TRBJ1-4, with 9 bases aligning to TRBD1. Germline trimming cut 0 bases from V and 3 bases from J; bases unmatched to any gene: 2. Germline CDR1 is MNHEY and CDR2 is SVGAGI. The CDR3 sequence is 16 residues long. CDR3 in DNA: TGTGCCAGCAGTTACTCCGGACAGGGGTCTAATGAAAAACTGTTTTTT. This translates into CASSYSGQGSNEKLFF.

The chain is built from TRBV11-3 and TRBJ2-7; 9 nucleotides align to TRBD2. This CDR3 spans 17 amino acids. Germline V gene lookup returns CDR1 SGHNT and CDR2 YENEEA. Unmatched junction bases numbered 12, after V lost 0 bases and J lost 6 bases. The CDR3 here is CASSLDRAGGPICEQYF. DNA for the CDR3: TGTGCCAGCAGCTTAGATCGCGCGGGGGGGCCCATATGCGAGCAGTACTTC.

This rearrangement joins TRBV19 to TRBJ1-5, with D perhaps matching TRBD1 (5 bases). Germline CDR1 and CDR2: LNHDA and SQIVND (reference sequence). This CDR3 contains 14 residues. Deletions cut 3 bases from V and 6 bases from J, with 12 bases between. CDR3 nucleotide sequence: TGTGCCAGTAGTATTCCCGGGGGGGTTCAGCCCCAGCATTTT. Translated, it gives CASSIPGGVQPQHF.

CDR3 loop: CASSPQGAWETQYF. The CDR3 DNA follows: TGTGCCAGCAGCCCCCAGGGGGCGTGGGAGACCCAGTACTTC. V gene TRBV7-6 combines with J gene TRBJ2-5; 8 bases are shared with TRBD1. The CDR3 covers 14 residues. The V gene end was trimmed by 5 bases and the J gene end by 5 bases; junction bases not matched to a gene: 7. Germline-derived CDR1 and CDR2 are SGHVS and FNYEAQ.

V is TRBV15 and J is TRBJ2-7, with 8 bases matching TRBD1. The CDR3 totals 15 residues. Germline V gene sequence: CDR1 LNHNV, CDR2 YYDKDF (reference sequence). V trimming: 5 bases; J trimming: 5 bases; junction bases outside the gene matches: 11. CDR3 protein: CATSSKDRVRHEQYF. For the CDR3, the DNA is TGTGCCACCAGCTCCAAGGACAGGGTGCGCCACGAGCAGTACTTC.

The rearrangement links TRBV5-6 to TRBJ2-7, with TRBD1 matching over 8 bases. With V trimmed by 4 bases and J by 2 bases, 8 bases remained unmatched. The germline CDR1 and CDR2 sequences are SGHDT and YYEEEE. The CDR3 totals 15 residues. CDR3: CASSLDRGPTYEQYF. The CDR3 DNA follows: TGTGCCAGCAGCCTCGACAGGGGACCAACCTACGAGCAGTACTTC. Supplemented by reference TRBV5-6 and TRBJ2-7, the full variable domain reads DAGVTQSPTHLIKTRGQQVTLRCSPKSGHDTVSWYQQALGQGPQFIFQYYEEEERQRGNFPDRFSGHQFPNYSSELNVNALLLGDSALYLCASSLDRGPTYEQYFGPGTRLTVT.

The chain employs TRBV10-2 and TRBJ1-6, with a possible D match to TRBD1 (6 bases). The germline V gene has CDR1 WSHSY and CDR2 SAAADI. The CDR3 length is 15 residues. Trimming pared 3 bases from V and 8 bases from J, leaving 14 bases between. The CDR3 spells CASSDGDMLDSPLHF. CDR3 in DNA: TGCGCCAGCAGTGATGGGGACATGCTGGATTCACCCCTCCACTTT.

The J gene is TRBJ1-5, the V gene TRBV28, with TRBD1 matching over 11 bases. Germline trimming cut 6 bases from V and 0 bases from J; bases unmatched to any gene: 10. This CDR3 has 18 residues. Germline V gene lookup returns CDR1 MDHEN and CDR2 SYDVKM. The CDR3 here is CASSPGTGGLYSNQPQHF. The DNA of the CDR3 is TGTGCCAGCAGCCCCGGGACAGGGGGATTATATAGCAATCAGCCCCAGCATTTT.

This clone was observed a handful of times. The rearrangement joins TRBV7-9 to TRBJ2-7, with a weak D call TRBD1 (5 bases). The CDR3 runs 13 residues. The germline V and J ends were trimmed by 5 bases and 5 bases, with 13 bases remaining between them. Looked up from germline, CDR1 is SEHNR and CDR2 is FQNEAQ (reference sequence). The CDR3 loop reads CASSLGRADEQYF. DNA for the CDR3: TGTGCCAGCAGCCTCGGCAGGGCCGACGAGCAGTACTTC. The whole variable domain, filled in from reference TRBV7-9 and TRBJ2-7, reads DTGVSQNPRHKITKRGQNVTFRCDPISEHNRLYWYRQTLGQGPEFLTYFQNEAQLEKSRLLSDRFSAERPKGSFSTLEIQRTEQGDSAMYLCASSLGRADEQYFGPGTRLTVT.

J is TRBJ1-5 and V is TRBV7-2; D gene ambiguous. Trimming removed 8 bases from V and 4 bases from J, with 18 bases in between. Germline CDR1 is SGHTA and CDR2 is FQGNSA. The CDR3 spans 15 residues. The CDR3 loop is CASSREGRGNQPQHF. The CDR3 DNA reads TGTGCCAGCTCGAGGGAAGGGAGAGGAAATCAGCCCCAGCATTTT.

The V gene is TRBV6-5, the J gene TRBJ1-5; D perhaps matches TRBD1 (5 bases). This CDR3 contains 15 residues. CDR1 MNHEY and CDR2 SVGAGI come from the germline V gene. Between the trimmed V and J ends, which lost 0 bases and 4 bases, there was a span of 10 bases. CDR3 residues: CASSYSVGGNQPQHF. The CDR3 nucleotides are TGTGCCAGCAGTTACTCGGTCGGGGGAAATCAGCCCCAGCATTTT.

This chain connects TRBV7-2 to TRBJ1-2; D is undetermined. The CDR3 totals 13 residues. V was cut by 5 bases and J by 4 bases, with 11 bases left in between. CDR1 is SGHTA and CDR2 is FQGNSA in the germline V gene. The CDR3 nucleotides are TGTGCCAGCAGCCTAACCATGATCTATGGCTACACCTTC. Encoded protein: CASSLTMIYGYTF.

The J gene is TRBJ2-5, the V gene TRBV2; 7 nucleotides align to TRBD2. J was trimmed by 5 bases and V by 7 bases; bases with no gene match: 10. Germline CDR1 and CDR2: SNHLY and FYNNEI. This CDR3 spans 14 amino acids. Here the CDR3 DNA reads TGTGCCAGCACCGGATTCGGGGGGATGGAGACCCAGTACTTC. The encoded protein is CASTGFGGMETQYF.

The chain has TRBV6-2 or TRBV6-3 and TRBJ1-1, with a tentative D call TRBD1 (5 bases). V lost 4 bases and J 3 bases, leaving 12 bases between the germline ends. The CDR3 length is 14 residues. CDR1 and CDR2 from the germline V gene are MNHEY and SVGEGT. The CDR3 region has the DNA TGTGCCAGCAGTTCTCCAGGGATGGACACTGAAGCTTTCTTT. It yields the protein CASSSPGMDTEAFF.

The chain recombines TRBV27 with TRBJ1-5, with TRBD1 as a possible D gene (5 bases). This CDR3 has 14 amino acids. Germline CDR1 MNHEY, CDR2 SMNVEV (reference sequence). The germline V and J ends were trimmed by 6 bases and 6 bases, with 15 bases remaining between them. CDR3 loop: CASRPTGGIQPQHF. In DNA form, the CDR3 reads TGTGCCAGCAGACCCACGGGGGGAATTCAGCCCCAGCATTTT.

The V call is TRBV27, the J call TRBJ2-7; D is undetermined. The CDR3 extends over 13 amino acids. V gave up 4 bases and J gave up 2 bases, with 9 bases separating them. Per germline, CDR1 MNHEY and CDR2 SMNVEV (reference sequence). CDR3 region: CASSSTHPYEQYF. DNA of the CDR3: TGTGCCAGCAGTTCGACTCATCCCTACGAGCAGTACTTC.